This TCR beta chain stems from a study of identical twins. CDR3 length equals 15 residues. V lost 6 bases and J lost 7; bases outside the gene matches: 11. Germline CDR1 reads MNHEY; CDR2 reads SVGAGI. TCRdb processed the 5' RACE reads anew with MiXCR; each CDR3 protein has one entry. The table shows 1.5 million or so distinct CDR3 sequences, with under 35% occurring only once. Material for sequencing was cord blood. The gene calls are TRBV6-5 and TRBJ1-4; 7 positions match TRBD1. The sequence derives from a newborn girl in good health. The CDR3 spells CASRDRGRGGEKLFF. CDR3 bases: TGTGCCAGCAGGGATCGGGGCAGGGGGGGTGAAAAACTGTTTTTT.